What follows are 11 T cell receptor beta chains derived from one specimen sequenced in a study of blood T cell repertoires in COVID-19. Profiled with immunoSEQ multiplex PCR; TCRdb holds only in-frame clones, not every one. This sample has hundreds of thousands of clones, with approximately 87% found just once. Source material: peripheral blood. The source of these receptors is a human donor in a cohort sampled during active COVID-19.

This chain joins TRBV14 and TRBJ2-3; D may be TRBD1 (6 bases). The CDR3 consists of 16 residues. Germline loops: CDR1 SGHDN, CDR2 FVKESK. V lost 3 bases to trimming and J lost 6 bases, with 19 bases between them. For the CDR3, the DNA is TGTGCCAGCAGCCATAACCCAGGGGTGAGGGGTGATACGCAGTATTTT. It yields the protein CASSHNPGVRGDTQYF.

The chain recombines TRBV19 with TRBJ2-1, with D tentatively TRBD1 (7 bases). Looked up from germline, CDR1 is LNHDA and CDR2 is SQIVND (reference sequence). The CDR3 sequence is 17 residues long. In nucleotides, the CDR3 is TGTGCAACTAGCCCCACCTCGACAGGGATCCCCTACAATGAGCAGTTCTTC. Residues: CATSPTSTGIPYNEQFF.

The chain uses TRBV6-5 and TRBJ1-5; 9 nucleotides line up with TRBD1. Germline-derived CDR1 and CDR2 are MNHEY and SVGAGI. V shed 6 bases and J 3 bases; nucleotides not matched to a gene: 3. The CDR3 has 14 amino acids. This CDR3 reads CASRGQGNNQPQHF. The CDR3 nucleotides are TGTGCCAGCAGAGGACAGGGGAACAATCAGCCCCAGCATTTT.

This clone was counted once. CDR3 in DNA: TGTGCCAGCAGCCGGGGATGCAGGGGGAACACTGAAGCTTTCTTT. Translation: CASSRGCRGNTEAFF. The chain has TRBV3-1 (or the pseudogene TRBV3-2) and TRBJ1-1, with a tentative D call TRBD1 (6 bases). Germline V lookup: CDR1 LGHDT, CDR2 YNNKEL (reference sequence). The V gene lost 4 bases and the J gene lost 1 base, with 13 bases spanning the gap. This CDR3 is built from 15 residues.

The genes are TRBV9 and TRBJ2-7; possible D gene TRBD2, 5 bases. Germline CDR1 reads SGDLS; CDR2 reads YYNGEE. The CDR3 sequence is 14 residues long. The V and J ends lost 0 bases and 3 bases respectively, with 10 bases between them. The CDR3 DNA sequence: TGTGCCAGCAGCGTAGCTTCGGGGAGCTACGAGCAGTACTTC. Translated, it gives CASSVASGSYEQYF.

The chain links TRBV5-4 to TRBJ1-1; no firm D call. This CDR3 is built from 14 residues. Germline CDR1 SGHNT, CDR2 YYREEE (reference sequence). Trimming removed 5 bases at V and 1 base at J, with 12 bases between. DNA for the CDR3: TGTGCCAGCAGTCGGGGAGCTGGGAACACTGAAGCTTTCTTT. It specifies CASSRGAGNTEAFF.

This clone was seen a handful of times. The chain links TRBV28 to TRBJ2-7, with TRBD1 as a possible D gene (5 bases). CDR1 MDHEN and CDR2 SYDVKM come from the germline V gene. Trimming pared 5 bases from V and 1 base from J, leaving 12 bases between. The CDR3 spans 14 residues. The CDR3 DNA reads TGTGCCAGCAGTGGGGTAGGGGTGTCCTACGAGCAGTACTTC. Its protein product is CASSGVGVSYEQYF. Full variable domain (missing parts from reference TRBV28 and TRBJ2-7): DVKVTQSSRYLVKRTGEKVFLECVQDMDHENMFWYRQDPGLGLRLIYFSYDVKMKEKGDIPEGYSVSREKKERFSLILESASTNQTSMYLCASSGVGVSYEQYFGPGTRLTVT.

This chain connects TRBV27 to TRBJ2-1; 9 bases match TRBD2. After removal of 7 bases from V and 0 bases from J, the junction contained 7 bases not matched to a gene. Germline-derived CDR1 and CDR2 are MNHEY and SMNVEV (reference sequence). This CDR3 contains 16 residues. CDR3 sequence (DNA): TGTGCCAGCATTTCGTTTAGCGGGAGCTCCTACAATGAGCAGTTCTTC. It translates to CASISFSGSSYNEQFF.

There are many counts of this clone. The chain employs TRBV19 and TRBJ1-1; D remains ambiguous. The CDR3 has 14 amino acids. Germline CDR1 is LNHDA and CDR2 is SQIVND (reference sequence). The V end was cut by 8 bases, the J end by 1 base, with 14 bases between. The CDR3 sequence: CASQVFGRNTEAFF. CDR3 coding DNA: TGTGCCAGTCAGGTTTTCGGCAGGAACACTGAAGCTTTCTTT.

The chain couples TRBV6-2 or TRBV6-3 to TRBJ2-1; 9 bases line up with TRBD2. The germline V gene has CDR1 MNHEY and CDR2 SVGEGT. The junction had 15 bases not matched to a gene; V was cut back by 2 bases and J by 1 base. CDR3 length: 20 amino acids. The DNA of the CDR3 is TGTGCCAGCAGTTACCGGCCCCTAGCGGGGACCAAGGGGTCCTACAATGAGCAGTTCTTC. This gives the protein CASSYRPLAGTKGSYNEQFF.

This chain connects TRBV28 to TRBJ2-3, with 13 bases matching TRBD2. Trimming removed 5 bases from V and 6 bases from J; junction bases left unmatched: 8. Germline loops: CDR1 MDHEN, CDR2 SYDVKM. This CDR3 has 16 amino acids. The CDR3 loop is CASSITSGGAGDTQYF. As DNA, the CDR3 is TGTGCCAGCAGTATAACTAGCGGGGGGGCTGGTGATACGCAGTATTTT. The full variable domain, completed using reference TRBV28 and TRBJ2-3, is DVKVTQSSRYLVKRTGEKVFLECVQDMDHENMFWYRQDPGLGLRLIYFSYDVKMKEKGDIPEGYSVSREKKERFSLILESASTNQTSMYLCASSITSGGAGDTQYFGPGTRLTVL.